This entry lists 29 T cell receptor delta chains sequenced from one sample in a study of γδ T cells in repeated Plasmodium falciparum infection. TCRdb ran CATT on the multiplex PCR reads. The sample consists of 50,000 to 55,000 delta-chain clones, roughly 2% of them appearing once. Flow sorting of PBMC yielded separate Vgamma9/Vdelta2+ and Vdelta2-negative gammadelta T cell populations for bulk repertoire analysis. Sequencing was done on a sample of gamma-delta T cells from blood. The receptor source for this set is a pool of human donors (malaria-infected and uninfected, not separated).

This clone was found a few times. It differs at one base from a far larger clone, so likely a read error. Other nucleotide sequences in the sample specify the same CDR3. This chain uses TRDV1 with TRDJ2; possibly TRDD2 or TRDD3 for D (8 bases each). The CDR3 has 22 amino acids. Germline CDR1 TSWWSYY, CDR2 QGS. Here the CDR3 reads CALGELGSSYVGYAPLTAQLFF. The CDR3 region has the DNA TGTGCTCTTGGGGAACTAGGTTCTTCCTACGTGGGATACGCGCCTTTGACAGCACAACTCTTCTTC.

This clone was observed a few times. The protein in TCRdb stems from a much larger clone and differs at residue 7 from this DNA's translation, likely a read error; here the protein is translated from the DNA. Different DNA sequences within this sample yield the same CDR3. CDR3 bases: TGTGCCTGTGACACTCTTACTGGGGGATACGCGGATGCACAACCCAAACTGTACACCGATAAACTCATCTTT. Translated: CACDTLTGGYADAQPKLYTDKLIF. The chain recombines TRDV2 with TRDJ1, with TRDD3 matching 13 bases. This CDR3 has 24 amino acids. The V gene's germline CDR1 is GEAIGNYY and CDR2 EKD. Germline trimming cut 1 base from V and 0 bases from J; bases unmatched to any gene: 25.

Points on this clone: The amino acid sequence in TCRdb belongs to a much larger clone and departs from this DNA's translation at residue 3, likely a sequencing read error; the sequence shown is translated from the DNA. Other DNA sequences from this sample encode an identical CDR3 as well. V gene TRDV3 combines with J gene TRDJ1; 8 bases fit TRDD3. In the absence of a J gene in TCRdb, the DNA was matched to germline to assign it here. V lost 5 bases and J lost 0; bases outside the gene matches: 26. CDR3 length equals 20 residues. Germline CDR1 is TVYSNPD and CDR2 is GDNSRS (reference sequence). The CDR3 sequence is CALGSTYWGCPLMYTDKLIF. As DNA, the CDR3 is TGTGCCCTTGGGTCTACGTACTGGGGGTGTCCCCTCATGTACACCGATAAACTCATCTTT.

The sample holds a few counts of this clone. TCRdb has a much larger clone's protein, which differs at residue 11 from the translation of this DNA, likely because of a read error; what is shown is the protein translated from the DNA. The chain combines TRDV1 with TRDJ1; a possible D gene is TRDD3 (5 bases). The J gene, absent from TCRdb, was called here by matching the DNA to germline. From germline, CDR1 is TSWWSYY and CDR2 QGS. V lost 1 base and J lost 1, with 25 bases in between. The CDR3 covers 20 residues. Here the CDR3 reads CALGERPPRWEIYSTDKLIF. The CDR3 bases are TGTGCTCTTGGGGAACGACCCCCCCGCTGGGAGATATATTCCACCGATAAACTCATCTTT.

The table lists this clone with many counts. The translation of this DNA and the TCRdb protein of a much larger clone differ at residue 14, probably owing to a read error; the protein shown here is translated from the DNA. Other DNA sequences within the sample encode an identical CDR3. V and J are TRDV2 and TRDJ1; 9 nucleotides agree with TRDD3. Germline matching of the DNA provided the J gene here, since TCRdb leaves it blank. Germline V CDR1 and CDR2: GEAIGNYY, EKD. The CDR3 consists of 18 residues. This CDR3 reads CACDTVGVLGDGTEKLIF. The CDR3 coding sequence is TGTGCCTGTGACACCGTGGGAGTGCTGGGGGATGGGACCGAGAAACTCATCTTT.

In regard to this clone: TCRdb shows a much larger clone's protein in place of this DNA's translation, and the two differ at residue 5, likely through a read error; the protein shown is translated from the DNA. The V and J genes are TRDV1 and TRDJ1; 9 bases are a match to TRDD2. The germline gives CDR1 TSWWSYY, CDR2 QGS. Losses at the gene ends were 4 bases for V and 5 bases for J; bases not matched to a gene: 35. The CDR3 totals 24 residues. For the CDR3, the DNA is TGTGCTCTTGGGGGACTAGTTCCCCCGACCCTTCCTACAAGTCTCTGGGGATTGCCGGATAAACTCATCTTT. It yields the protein CALGGLVPPTLPTSLWGLPDKLIF.

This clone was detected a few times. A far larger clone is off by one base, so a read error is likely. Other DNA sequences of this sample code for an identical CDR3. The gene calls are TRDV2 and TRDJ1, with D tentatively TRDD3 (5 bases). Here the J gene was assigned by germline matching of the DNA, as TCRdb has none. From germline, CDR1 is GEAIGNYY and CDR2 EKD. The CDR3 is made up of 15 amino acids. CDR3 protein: CACERRGALTDKLIF. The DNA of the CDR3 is TGTGCTTGTGAGCGGCGGGGGGCCCTCACCGATAAACTCATCTTT.

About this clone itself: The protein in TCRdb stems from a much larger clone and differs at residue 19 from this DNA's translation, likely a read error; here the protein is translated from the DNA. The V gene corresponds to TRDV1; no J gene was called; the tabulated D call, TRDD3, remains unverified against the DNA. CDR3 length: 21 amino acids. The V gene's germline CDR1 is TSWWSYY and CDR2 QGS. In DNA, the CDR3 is TGTGCTCTTGGGGAACTAGAATGCGCCCCGGACTGGGTGAATACGTACGGAAAACCCATCTTT. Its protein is CALGELECAPDWVNTYGKPIF.

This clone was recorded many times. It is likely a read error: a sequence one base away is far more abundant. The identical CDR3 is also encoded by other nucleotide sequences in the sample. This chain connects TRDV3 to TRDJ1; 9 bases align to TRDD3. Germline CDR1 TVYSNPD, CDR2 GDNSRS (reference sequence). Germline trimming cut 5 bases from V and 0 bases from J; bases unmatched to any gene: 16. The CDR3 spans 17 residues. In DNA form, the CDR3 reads TGTGCCCAAAGGTTAAGGACTGGGGGACCCTACACCGATAAACTCATCTTT. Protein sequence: CAQRLRTGGPYTDKLIF. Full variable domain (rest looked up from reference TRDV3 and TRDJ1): CDKVTQSSPDQTVASGSEVVLLCTYDTVYSNPDLFWYRIRPDYSFQFVFYGDNSRSEGADFTQGRFSVKHILTQKAFHLVISPVRTEDSATYYCAQRLRTGGPYTDKLIFGKGTRVTVEP.

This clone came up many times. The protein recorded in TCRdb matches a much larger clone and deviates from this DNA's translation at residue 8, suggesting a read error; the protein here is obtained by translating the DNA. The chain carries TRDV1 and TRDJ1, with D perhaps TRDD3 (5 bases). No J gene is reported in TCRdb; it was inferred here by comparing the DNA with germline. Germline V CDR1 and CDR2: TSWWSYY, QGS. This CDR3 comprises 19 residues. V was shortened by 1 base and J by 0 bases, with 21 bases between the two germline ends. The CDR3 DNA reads TGTGCTCTTGGGGAACCCCACGTTAATGCAGGGGGGCACACCGATAAACTCATCTTT. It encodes CALGEPHVNAGGHTDKLIF.

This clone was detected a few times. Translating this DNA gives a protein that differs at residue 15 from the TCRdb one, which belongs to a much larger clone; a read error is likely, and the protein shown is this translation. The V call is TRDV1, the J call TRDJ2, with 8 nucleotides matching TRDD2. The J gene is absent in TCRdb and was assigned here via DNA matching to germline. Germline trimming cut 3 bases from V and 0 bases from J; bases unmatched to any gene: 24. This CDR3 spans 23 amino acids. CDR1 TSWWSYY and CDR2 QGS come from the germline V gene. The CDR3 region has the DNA TGTGCTCTTGGGGATCTAACGATCTTCCTACCGTGGGGGCATATGGCTTTGACAGCACAACTCTTCTTT. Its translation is CALGDLTIFLPWGHMALTAQLFF.

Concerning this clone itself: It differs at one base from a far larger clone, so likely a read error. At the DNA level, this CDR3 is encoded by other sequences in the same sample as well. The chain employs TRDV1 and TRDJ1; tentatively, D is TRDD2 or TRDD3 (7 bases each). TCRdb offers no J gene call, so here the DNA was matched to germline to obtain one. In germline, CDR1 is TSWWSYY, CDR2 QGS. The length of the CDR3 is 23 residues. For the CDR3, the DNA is TGTGCACTTGGGGACACCTTACAGTTTTCCTACGTCCGGGGGATCGTAACTTACGATAAACTCATCTTT. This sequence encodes CALGDTLQFSYVRGIVTYDKLIF.

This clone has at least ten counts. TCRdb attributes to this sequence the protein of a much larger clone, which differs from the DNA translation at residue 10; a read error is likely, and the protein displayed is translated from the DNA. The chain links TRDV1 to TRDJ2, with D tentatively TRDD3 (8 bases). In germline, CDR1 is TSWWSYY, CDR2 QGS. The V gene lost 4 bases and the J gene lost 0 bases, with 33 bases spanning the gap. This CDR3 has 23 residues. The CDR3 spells CALGAMAFLYFTGGPALTAQLFF. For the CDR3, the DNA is TGTGCTCTTGGGGCGATGGCCTTCCTCTATTTCACTGGGGGTCCCGCTTTGACAGCACAACTCTTCTTT.

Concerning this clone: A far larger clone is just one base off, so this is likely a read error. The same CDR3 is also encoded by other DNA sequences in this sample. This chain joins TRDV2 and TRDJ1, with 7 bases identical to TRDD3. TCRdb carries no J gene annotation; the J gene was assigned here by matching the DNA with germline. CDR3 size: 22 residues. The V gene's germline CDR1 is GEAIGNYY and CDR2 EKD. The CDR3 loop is CACDTQRLMEAPTGEGTDKLIF. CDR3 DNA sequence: TGTGCCTGTGACACACAACGGCTCATGGAGGCACCGACTGGGGAAGGTACCGACAAACTCATCTTT.

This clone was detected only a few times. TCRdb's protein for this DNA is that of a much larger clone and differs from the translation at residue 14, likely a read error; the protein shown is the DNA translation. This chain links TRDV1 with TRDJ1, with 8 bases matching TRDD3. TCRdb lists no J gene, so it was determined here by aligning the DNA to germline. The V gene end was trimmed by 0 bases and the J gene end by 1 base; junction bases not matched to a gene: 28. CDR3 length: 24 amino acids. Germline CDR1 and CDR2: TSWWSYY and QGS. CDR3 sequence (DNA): TGTGCTCTTGGGGAACTGGGTTTCCTATCCCACTGGGGGGTACGCGTACGGGCCACCGATAAACTCATCTTT. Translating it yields CALGELGFLSHWGVRVRATDKLIF.

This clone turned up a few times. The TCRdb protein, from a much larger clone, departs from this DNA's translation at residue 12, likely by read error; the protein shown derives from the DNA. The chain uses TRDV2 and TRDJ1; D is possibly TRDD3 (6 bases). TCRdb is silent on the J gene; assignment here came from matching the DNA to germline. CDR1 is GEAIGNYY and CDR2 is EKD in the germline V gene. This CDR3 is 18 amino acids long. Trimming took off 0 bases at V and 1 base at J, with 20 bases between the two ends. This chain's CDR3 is CACDTQACNGGGTDKLIF. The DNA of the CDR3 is TGTGCCTGTGACACCCAGGCGTGTAACGGGGGAGGCACCGATAAACTCATCTTT.

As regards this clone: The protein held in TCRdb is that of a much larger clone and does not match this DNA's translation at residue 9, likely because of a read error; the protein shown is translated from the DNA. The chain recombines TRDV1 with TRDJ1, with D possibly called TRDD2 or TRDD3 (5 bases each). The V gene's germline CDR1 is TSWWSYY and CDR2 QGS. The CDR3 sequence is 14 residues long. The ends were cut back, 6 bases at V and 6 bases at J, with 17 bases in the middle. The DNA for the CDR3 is TGTGCTCTTGGACCTACCGGGGGTGCGAATAAACTCATCTTT. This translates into CALGPTGGANKLIF.

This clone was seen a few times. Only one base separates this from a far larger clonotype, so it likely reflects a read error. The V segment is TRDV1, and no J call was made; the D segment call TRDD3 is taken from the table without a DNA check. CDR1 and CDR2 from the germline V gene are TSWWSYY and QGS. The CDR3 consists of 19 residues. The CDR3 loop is CALGEPLQRCKPYTDKPIF. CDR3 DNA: TGTGCTCTTGGGGAACCCCTACAGAGATGTAAGCCATACACCGATAAACCCATCTTT.

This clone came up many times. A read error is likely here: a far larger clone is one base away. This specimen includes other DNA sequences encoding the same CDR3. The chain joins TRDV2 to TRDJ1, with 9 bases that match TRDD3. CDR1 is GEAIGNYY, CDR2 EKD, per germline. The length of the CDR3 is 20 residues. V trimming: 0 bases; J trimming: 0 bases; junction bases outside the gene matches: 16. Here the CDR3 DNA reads TGTGCCTGTGACACCCTCCAACTGGGGGACACGGATTCGTACACCGATAAACTCATCTTT. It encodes CACDTLQLGDTDSYTDKLIF.

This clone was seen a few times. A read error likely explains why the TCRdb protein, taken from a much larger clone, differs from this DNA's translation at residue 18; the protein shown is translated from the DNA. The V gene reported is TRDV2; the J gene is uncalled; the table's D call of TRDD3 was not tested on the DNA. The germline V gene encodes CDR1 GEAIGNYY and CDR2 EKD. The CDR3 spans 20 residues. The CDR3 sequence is CACDTLQLGDTDSYTDKFIF. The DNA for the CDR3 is TGTGCCTGTGACACCCTCCAACTGGGGGATACGGATTCGTACACCGATAAATTCATCTTT.

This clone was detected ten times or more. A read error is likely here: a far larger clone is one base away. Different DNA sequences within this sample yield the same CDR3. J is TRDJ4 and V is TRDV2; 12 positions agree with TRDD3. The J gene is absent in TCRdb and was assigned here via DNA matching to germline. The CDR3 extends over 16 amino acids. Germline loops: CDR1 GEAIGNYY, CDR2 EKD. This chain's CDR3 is CACDTVWGIRDRPLIF. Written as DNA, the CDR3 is TGCGCCTGTGACACGGTCTGGGGGATACGTGACAGACCCCTGATCTTT.

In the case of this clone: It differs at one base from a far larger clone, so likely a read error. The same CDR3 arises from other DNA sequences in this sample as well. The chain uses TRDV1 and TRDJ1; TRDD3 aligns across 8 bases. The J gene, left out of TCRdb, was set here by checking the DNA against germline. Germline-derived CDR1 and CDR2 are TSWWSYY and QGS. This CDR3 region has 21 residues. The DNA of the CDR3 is TGTGCCCTTGGGGAACTTGAACTCCTACAGGGGATACTGCCGTACACCGATAAACTCATCTTT. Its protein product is CALGELELLQGILPYTDKLIF.

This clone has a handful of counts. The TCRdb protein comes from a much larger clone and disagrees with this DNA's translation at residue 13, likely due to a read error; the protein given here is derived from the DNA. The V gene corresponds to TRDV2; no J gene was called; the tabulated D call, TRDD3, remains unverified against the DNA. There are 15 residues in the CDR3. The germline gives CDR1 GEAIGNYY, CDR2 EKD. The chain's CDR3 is CACDTVGGSYNKPIF. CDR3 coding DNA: TGTGCCTGTGACACCGTCGGGGGATCCTATAATAAACCCATCTTT.

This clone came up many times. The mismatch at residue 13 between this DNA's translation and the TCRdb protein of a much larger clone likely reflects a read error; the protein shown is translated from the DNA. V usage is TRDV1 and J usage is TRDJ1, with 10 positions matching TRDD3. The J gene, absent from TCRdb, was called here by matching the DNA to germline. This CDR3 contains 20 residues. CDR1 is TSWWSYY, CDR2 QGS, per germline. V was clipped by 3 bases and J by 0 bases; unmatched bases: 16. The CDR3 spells CALGEVLLQLGDRNTDKLIF. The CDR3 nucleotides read TGTGCTCTTGGGGAGGTCCTCCTACAACTGGGGGATCGGAACACCGATAAACTCATCTTT.

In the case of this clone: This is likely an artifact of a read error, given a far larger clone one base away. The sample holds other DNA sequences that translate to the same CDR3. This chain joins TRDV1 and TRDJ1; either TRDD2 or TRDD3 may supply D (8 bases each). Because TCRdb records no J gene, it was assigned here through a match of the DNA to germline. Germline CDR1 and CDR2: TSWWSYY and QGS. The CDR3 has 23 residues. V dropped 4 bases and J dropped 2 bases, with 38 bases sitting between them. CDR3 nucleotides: TGTGCTCTTGGGGTCCCCCCCCTCTTCCTACGTGGCTGGGGGAGAGACAGAACCGATAAACTCATCTTT. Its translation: CALGVPPLFLRGWGRDRTDKLIF.

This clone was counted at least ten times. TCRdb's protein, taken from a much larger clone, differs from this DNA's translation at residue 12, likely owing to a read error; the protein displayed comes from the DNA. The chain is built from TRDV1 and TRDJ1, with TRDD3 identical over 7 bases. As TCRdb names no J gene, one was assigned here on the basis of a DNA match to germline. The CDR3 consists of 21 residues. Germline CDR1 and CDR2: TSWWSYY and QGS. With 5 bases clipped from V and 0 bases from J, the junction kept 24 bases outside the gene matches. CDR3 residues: CALGKGILWWGTPKYTDKLIF. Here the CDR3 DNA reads TGTGCTCTTGGGAAGGGGATTCTTTGGTGGGGGACACCAAAGTACACCGATAAACTCATCTTT.

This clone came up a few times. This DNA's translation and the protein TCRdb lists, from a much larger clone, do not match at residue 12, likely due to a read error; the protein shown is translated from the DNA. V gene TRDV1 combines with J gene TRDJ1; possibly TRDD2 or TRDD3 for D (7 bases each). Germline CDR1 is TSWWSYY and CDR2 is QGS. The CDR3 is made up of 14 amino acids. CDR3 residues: CALAVYSYGDKPIF. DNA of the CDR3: TGTGCTCTTGCGGTTTATTCCTACGGGGATAAACCCATCTTT.

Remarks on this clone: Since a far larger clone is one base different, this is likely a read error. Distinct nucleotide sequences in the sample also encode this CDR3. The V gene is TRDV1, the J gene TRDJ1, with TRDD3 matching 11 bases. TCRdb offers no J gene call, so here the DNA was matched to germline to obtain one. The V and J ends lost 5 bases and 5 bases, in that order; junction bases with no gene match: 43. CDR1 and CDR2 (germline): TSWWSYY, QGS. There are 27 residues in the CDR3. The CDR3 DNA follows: TGTGCTCTTGGGCGACGCTTTGCCCTCATAGACCTGCAGTACTGGGGGATATCTTTTAGTCCCCTGGATAAACTCATCTTT. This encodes CALGRRFALIDLQYWGISFSPLDKLIF.

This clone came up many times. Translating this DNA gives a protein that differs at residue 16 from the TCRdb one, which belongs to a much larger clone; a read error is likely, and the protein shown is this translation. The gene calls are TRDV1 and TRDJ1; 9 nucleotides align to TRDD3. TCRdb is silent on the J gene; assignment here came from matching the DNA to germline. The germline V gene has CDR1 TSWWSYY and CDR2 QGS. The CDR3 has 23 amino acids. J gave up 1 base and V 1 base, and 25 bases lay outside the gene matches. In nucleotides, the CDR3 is TGTGCTCTTGGGGAACAAGTTTTCCTTTCATTTCCACTGGGGGACCATTGCACCGATAAACTCATCTTT. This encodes CALGEQVFLSFPLGDHCTDKLIF.